The 14 T cell receptor beta chains reported below all come from one sample, sequenced in a study of CD4+ T cells in melanoma. Libraries were prepared by immunoSEQ multiplex PCR; TCRdb keeps only in-frame clonotypes and omits some of them. The table shows more than 8,500 clones, with 69% occurring only once. Sequencing used peripheral blood. The receptors come from a human donor with melanoma.

The rearrangement joins TRBV7-9 to TRBJ2-6; 7 bases are shared with TRBD1. This CDR3 has 16 amino acids. The ends lost 3 bases at V and 2 bases at J; junction bases unmatched: 4. From germline, CDR1 is SEHNR and CDR2 FQNEAQ (reference sequence). The CDR3 reads CASSLLQGPGANVLTF. The DNA for the CDR3 is TGTGCCAGCAGCTTGCTACAGGGGCCTGGGGCCAACGTCCTGACTTTC.

The V call is TRBV7-2, the J call TRBJ2-1; tentatively, D is TRBD1 or TRBD2 (5 bases each). The CDR3 contains 14 residues. Germline loops: CDR1 SGHTA, CDR2 FQGNSA. Trimming pared 4 bases from V and 6 bases from J, leaving 13 bases between. Written as DNA, the CDR3 is TGTGCCAGCAGCTATAGGGTTGGGGGCAATGAGCAGTTCTTC. It encodes CASSYRVGGNEQFF.

V and J are TRBV9 and TRBJ2-1; a possible D gene is TRBD1 (7 bases). The V gene lost 4 bases and the J gene lost 4 bases, with 27 bases spanning the gap. Germline lookup yields CDR1 SGDLS and CDR2 YYNGEE. This CDR3 is built from 19 residues. CDR3 residues: CASSPSLSRAGGRYNEQFF. CDR3 in DNA: TGTGCCAGCAGCCCTAGCTTATCCCGGGCAGGGGGGAGGTACAATGAGCAGTTCTTC.

For the CDR3, the DNA is TGTGCCAGCAGCTGGGGACAGGTCGGGGAGCTGTTTTTT. Its translation: CASSWGQVGELFF. J is TRBJ2-2 and V is TRBV5-6; 8 nucleotides agree with TRBD1. Germline trimming cut 3 bases from V and 7 bases from J; bases unmatched to any gene: 2. This CDR3 region has 13 residues. Germline loops: CDR1 SGHDT, CDR2 YYEEEE. The variable domain in full, with the rest retrieved from reference TRBV5-6 and TRBJ2-2, is DAGVTQSPTHLIKTRGQQVTLRCSPKSGHDTVSWYQQALGQGPQFIFQYYEEEERQRGNFPDRFSGHQFPNYSSELNVNALLLGDSALYLCASSWGQVGELFFGEGSRLTVL.

The rearrangement links TRBV28 to TRBJ2-3; D is tentatively TRBD1 or TRBD2 (5 bases each). The CDR3 length is 15 residues. The V gene's germline CDR1 is MDHEN and CDR2 SYDVKM. V was trimmed by 3 bases and J by 1 base, leaving 11 bases between them. CDR3 loop: CASSFRDRRTDTQYF. The CDR3 bases are TGTGCCAGCAGTTTCCGGGACCGTCGCACAGATACGCAGTATTTT.

This clone is deemed medium-sized. The chain has TRBV13 and TRBJ2-5; no clear D. This CDR3 is 15 amino acids long. V gave up 5 bases and J gave up 2 bases, with 15 bases separating them. Germline assignment: CDR1 PRHDT and CDR2 FYEKMQ (reference sequence). CDR3 sequence reads: CASSTRLGTQETQYF. The CDR3 DNA reads TGTGCCAGCAGCACCCGACTGGGAACACAAGAGACCCAGTACTTC.

This chain joins TRBV7-2 and TRBJ2-5, with 10 positions matching TRBD2. The V and J ends lost 8 bases and 4 bases, in that order; junction bases with no gene match: 13. This CDR3 contains 16 residues. Germline CDR1 is SGHTA and CDR2 is FQGNSA. The CDR3 DNA reads TGTGCCAGCGCGGAGAATGTACTAGCGGGGAGAGAGACCCAGTACTTC. It encodes CASAENVLAGRETQYF.

This clone was observed a single time. The chain recombines TRBV11-3 with TRBJ1-1; D ambiguous. The CDR3 is 15 residues long. V gave up 2 bases and J gave up 6 bases, with 16 bases separating them. Germline V CDR1 and CDR2: SGHNT, YENEEA. The CDR3 DNA reads as TGTGCCAGCAGCTTAATAGTTTACCCTTGCCCTGAAGCTTTCTTT. The encoded protein is CASSLIVYPCPEAFF.

The V and J genes are TRBV7-3 and TRBJ1-1; 12 positions agree with TRBD1. Per the germline V gene, CDR1 is SGHTA and CDR2 is FQGTGA. Losses at the gene ends were 5 bases for V and 5 bases for J; bases not matched to a gene: 3. The CDR3 totals 14 residues. The CDR3 loop reads CASSRDRGRTEAFF. CDR3 DNA sequence: TGTGCCAGCAGCAGGGACAGGGGGCGGACTGAAGCTTTCTTT.

The V and J genes are TRBV7-9 and TRBJ1-1; D unclear. V was cut by 1 base and J by 5 bases, with 11 bases left in between. The CDR3 extends over 14 amino acids. CDR1 is SEHNR and CDR2 is FQNEAQ in the germline V gene (reference sequence). As DNA, the CDR3 is TGTGCCAGCAGCTTAGGGACTCTTGGAACTGAAGCTTTCTTT. This translates into CASSLGTLGTEAFF.

V and J are TRBV19 and TRBJ1-5; 7 nucleotides align to TRBD1. V trimming: 7 bases; J trimming: 0 bases; junction bases outside the gene matches: 9. CDR1 and CDR2 from the germline V gene are LNHDA and SQIVND (reference sequence). The CDR3 length is 16 residues. The CDR3 sequence: CASTQGGTDSNQPQHF. The CDR3 DNA is TGTGCCAGTACCCAAGGGGGGACAGATAGCAATCAGCCCCAGCATTTT.

The sample holds one count of this clone. The rearrangement links TRBV29-1 to TRBJ1-1; no definite D call. There are 11 residues in the CDR3. The V end lost 7 bases, the J end lost 4 bases, and 10 bases lay between the germline ends. Germline lookup yields CDR1 SQVTM and CDR2 ANQGSEA. This CDR3 is CSADVVTEAFF. The CDR3 DNA reads as TGCAGCGCTGACGTAGTCACTGAAGCTTTCTTT.

J is TRBJ2-7 and V is TRBV6-5; D is undetermined. This CDR3 has 12 residues. Trimming cost V 8 bases and J 1 base, with 9 bases left between them. CDR1 and CDR2 from the germline V gene are MNHEY and SVGAGI. CDR3 residues: CASVTGSYEQYF. Here the CDR3 DNA reads TGTGCCAGCGTAACGGGTTCCTACGAGCAGTACTTC.

The chain has TRBV5-4 and TRBJ2-1; 9 nucleotides line up with TRBD2. The trim removed 6 bases at V and 6 bases at J, leaving 10 bases unmatched. The CDR3 covers 15 residues. Germline V CDR1 and CDR2: SGHNT, YYREEE (reference sequence). CDR3 sequence (DNA): TGTGCCAGCACCTCGGGACTAGCTTTCGGCAATGAGCAGTTCTTC. Its protein product is CASTSGLAFGNEQFF.